Sequencing of this T cell receptor (beta chain) was carried out in a study of blood T cell repertoires in COVID-19. Turning to the study itself: Sources were T cells, B-cell-depleted T cells, or PBMCs; the material itself was cDNA or gDNA.

Repertoires were generated with immunoSEQ multiplex PCR, while TCRdb's copy carries only in-frame clones and drops some. The profile shows 410,000 or so clones, roughly 90% of them singletons. This CDR3 comprises 15 residues. Germline V gives CDR1 MNHEY, CDR2 SVGAGI. V lost 0 bases, J lost 1 base, and 2 bases stayed unmatched. The V call is TRBV6-5, the J call TRBJ1-1; 7 bases line up with TRBD1. The sequence was collected from a woman in her 30s with active or convalescent COVID-19. The sequencing input was peripheral blood. The CDR3 DNA sequence: TGTGCCAGCAGTTACTCGACAGGGCGGAACACTGAAGCTTTCTTT. It translates to CASSYSTGRNTEAFF.